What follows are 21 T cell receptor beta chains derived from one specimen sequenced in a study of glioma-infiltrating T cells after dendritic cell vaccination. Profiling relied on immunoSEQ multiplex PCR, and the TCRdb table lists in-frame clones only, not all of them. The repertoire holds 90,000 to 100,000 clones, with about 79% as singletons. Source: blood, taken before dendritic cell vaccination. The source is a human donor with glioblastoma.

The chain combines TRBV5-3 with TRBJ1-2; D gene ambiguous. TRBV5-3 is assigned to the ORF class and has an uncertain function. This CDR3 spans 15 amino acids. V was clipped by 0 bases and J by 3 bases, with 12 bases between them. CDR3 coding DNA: TGTGCCAGAAGCTTGGGCCGAGGAAACGACTATGGCTACACCTTC. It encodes CARSLGRGNDYGYTF.

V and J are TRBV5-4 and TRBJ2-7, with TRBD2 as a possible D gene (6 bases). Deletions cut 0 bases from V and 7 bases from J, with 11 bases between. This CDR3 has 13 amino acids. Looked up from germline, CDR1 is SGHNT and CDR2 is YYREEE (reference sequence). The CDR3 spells CASSLDPGREQYF. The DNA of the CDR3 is TGTGCCAGCAGCTTGGATCCGGGGAGGGAGCAGTACTTC.

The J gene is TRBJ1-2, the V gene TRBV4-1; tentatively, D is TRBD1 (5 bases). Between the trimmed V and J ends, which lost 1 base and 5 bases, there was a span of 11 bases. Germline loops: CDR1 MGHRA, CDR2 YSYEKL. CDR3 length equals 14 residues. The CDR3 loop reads CASSQAGPVYGYTF. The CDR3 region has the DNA TGCGCCAGCAGCCAAGCAGGGCCCGTGTATGGCTACACCTTC.

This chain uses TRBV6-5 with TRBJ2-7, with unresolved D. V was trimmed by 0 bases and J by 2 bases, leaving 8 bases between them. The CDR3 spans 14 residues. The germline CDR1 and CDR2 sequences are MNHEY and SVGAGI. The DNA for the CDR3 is TGTGCCAGCAGTTACTCTAGTATCCCCTACGAGCAGTACTTC. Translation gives CASSYSSIPYEQYF.

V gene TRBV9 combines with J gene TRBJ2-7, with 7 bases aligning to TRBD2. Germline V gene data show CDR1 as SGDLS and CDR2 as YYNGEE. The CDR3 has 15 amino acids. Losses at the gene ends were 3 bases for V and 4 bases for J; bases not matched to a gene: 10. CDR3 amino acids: CASSEGRAGRYEQYF. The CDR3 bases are TGTGCCAGCAGCGAGGGTAGAGCGGGGAGGTACGAGCAGTACTTC.

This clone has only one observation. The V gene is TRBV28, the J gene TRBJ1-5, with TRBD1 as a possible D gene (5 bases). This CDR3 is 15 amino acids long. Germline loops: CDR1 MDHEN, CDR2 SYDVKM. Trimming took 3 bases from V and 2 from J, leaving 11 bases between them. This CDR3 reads CASSFLRGGNQPQHF. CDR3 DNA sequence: TGTGCCAGCAGTTTCTTGCGGGGGGGCAATCAGCCCCAGCATTTT.

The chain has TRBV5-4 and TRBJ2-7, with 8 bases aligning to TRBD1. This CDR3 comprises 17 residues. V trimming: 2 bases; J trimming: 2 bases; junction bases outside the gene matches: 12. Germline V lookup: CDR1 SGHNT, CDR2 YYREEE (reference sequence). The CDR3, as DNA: TGTGCCAGCAGCTTCTTTTACCGGACAGGGCAGGCCTACGAGCAGTACTTC. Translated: CASSFFYRTGQAYEQYF.

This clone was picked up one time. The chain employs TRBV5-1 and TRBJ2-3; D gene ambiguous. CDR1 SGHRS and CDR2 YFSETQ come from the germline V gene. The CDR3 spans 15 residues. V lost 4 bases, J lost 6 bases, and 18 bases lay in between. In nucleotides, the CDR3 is TGCGCCAGCAGCCCCCAGTTGGTCAGGTTTGATACGCAGTATTTT. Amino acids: CASSPQLVRFDTQYF. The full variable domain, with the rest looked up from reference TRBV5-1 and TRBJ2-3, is KAGVTQTPRYLIKTRGQQVTLSCSPISGHRSVSWYQQTPGQGLQFLFEYFSETQRNKGNFPGRFSGRQFSNSRSEMNVSTLELGDSALYLCASSPQLVRFDTQYFGPGTRLTVL.

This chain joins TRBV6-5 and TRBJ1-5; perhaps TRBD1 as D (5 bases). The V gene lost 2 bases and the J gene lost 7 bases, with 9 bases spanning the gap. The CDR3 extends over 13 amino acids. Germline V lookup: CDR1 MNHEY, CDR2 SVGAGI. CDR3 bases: TGTGCCAGCAGTTACGGAGGGGCCCAGCCCCAGCATTTT. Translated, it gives CASSYGGAQPQHF.

CDR3 region: CASSYSRGSYEQYF. In DNA form, the CDR3 reads TGTGCCAGCAGTTACAGTCGCGGCTCCTACGAGCAGTACTTC. The chain employs TRBV6-5 and TRBJ2-7; D remains ambiguous. CDR1 and CDR2 (germline): MNHEY, SVGAGI. Trimming removed 2 bases from V and 0 bases from J, with 8 bases in between. The CDR3 runs to 14 residues.

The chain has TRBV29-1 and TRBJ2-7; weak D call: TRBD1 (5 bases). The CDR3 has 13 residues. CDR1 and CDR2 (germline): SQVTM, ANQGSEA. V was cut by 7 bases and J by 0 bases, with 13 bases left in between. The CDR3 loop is CSGGHSGSYEQYF. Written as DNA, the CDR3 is TGCAGCGGTGGACACTCCGGCTCCTACGAGCAGTACTTC.

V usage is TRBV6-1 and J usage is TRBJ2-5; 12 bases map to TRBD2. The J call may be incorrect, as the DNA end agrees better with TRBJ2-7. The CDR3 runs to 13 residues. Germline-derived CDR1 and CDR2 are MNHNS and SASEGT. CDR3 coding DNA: TGTGCCAGCATGACTAGCGGGGGCTACGAGCAGTACTTC. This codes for CASMTSGGYEQYF.

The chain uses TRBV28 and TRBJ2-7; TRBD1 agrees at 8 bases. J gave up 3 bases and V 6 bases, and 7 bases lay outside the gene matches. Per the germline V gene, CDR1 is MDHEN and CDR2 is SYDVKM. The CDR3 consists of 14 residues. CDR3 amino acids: CASRTDREYYEQYF. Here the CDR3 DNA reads TGTGCCAGCAGAACGGACAGGGAATACTACGAGCAGTACTTC. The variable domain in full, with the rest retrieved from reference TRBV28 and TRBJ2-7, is DVKVTQSSRYLVKRTGEKVFLECVQDMDHENMFWYRQDPGLGLRLIYFSYDVKMKEKGDIPEGYSVSREKKERFSLILESASTNQTSMYLCASRTDREYYEQYFGPGTRLTVT.

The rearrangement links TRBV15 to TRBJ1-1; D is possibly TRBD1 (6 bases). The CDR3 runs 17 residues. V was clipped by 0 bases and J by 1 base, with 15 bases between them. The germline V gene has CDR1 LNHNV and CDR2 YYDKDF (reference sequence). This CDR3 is CATSRESLPTGNTEAFF. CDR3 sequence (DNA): TGTGCCACCAGCAGAGAGTCCCTCCCGACAGGGAACACTGAAGCTTTCTTT.

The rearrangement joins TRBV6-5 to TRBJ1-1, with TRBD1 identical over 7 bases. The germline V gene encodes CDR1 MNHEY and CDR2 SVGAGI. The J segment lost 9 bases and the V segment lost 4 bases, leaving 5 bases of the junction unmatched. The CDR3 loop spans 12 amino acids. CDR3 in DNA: TGTGCCAGCAGTTCCCCGGACAGGAAAGCTTTCTTT. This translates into CASSSPDRKAFF.

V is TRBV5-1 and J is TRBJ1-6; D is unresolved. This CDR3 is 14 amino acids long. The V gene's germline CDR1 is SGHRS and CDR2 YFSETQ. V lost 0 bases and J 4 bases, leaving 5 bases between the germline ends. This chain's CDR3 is CASSLGLYNSPLHF. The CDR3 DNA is TGCGCCAGCAGCTTGGGACTTTATAATTCACCCCTCCACTTT.

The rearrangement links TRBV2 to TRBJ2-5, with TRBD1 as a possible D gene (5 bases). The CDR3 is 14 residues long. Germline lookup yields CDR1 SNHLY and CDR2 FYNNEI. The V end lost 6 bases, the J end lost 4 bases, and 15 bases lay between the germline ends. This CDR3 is CASSRQFAGETQYF. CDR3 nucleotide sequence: TGTGCCAGCAGCAGACAGTTCGCCGGAGAGACCCAGTACTTC.

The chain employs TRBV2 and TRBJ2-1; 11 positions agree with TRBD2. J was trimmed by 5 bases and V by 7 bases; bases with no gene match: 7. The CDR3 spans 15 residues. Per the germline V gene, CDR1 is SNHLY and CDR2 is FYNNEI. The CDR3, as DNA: TGTGCCAGCAACATAGCGGGAGGGCCCCACAATGAGCAGTTCTTC. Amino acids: CASNIAGGPHNEQFF.

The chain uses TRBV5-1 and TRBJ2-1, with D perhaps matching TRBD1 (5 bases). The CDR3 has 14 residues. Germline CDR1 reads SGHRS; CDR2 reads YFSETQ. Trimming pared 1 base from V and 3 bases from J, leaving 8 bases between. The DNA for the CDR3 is TGCGCCAGCAGCTTGTTAACAGGCTACAATGAGCAGTTCTTC. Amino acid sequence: CASSLLTGYNEQFF. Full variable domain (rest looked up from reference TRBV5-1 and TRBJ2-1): KAGVTQTPRYLIKTRGQQVTLSCSPISGHRSVSWYQQTPGQGLQFLFEYFSETQRNKGNFPGRFSGRQFSNSRSEMNVSTLELGDSALYLCASSLLTGYNEQFFGPGTRLTVL.

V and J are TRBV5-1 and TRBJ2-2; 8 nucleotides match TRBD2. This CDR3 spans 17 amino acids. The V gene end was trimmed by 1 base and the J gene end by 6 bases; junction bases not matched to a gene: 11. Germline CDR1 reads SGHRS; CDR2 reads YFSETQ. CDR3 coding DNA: TGCGCCAGCAGCTTGCTGGGGAGCGGGAGTTTGGCCGGGGAGCTGTTTTTT. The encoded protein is CASSLLGSGSLAGELFF. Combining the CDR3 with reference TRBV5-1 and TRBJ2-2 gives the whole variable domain KAGVTQTPRYLIKTRGQQVTLSCSPISGHRSVSWYQQTPGQGLQFLFEYFSETQRNKGNFPGRFSGRQFSNSRSEMNVSTLELGDSALYLCASSLLGSGSLAGELFFGEGSRLTVL.

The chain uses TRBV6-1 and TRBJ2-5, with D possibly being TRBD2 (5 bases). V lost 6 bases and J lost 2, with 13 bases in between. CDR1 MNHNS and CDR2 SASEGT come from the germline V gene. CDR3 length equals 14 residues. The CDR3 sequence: CASSDGLAQETQYF. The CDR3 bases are TGTGCCAGCAGCGATGGCTTAGCGCAAGAGACCCAGTACTTC.